A single sample is the source of the 17 T cell receptor beta chains below, sequenced in a study of cytomegalovirus exposure and HLA in healthy donors. The PCR was carried out with 60 Vbeta primers and 13 Jbeta primers. This table comes from immunoSEQ multiplex PCR, and its TCRdb copy is limited to in-frame clones, with some not included. This sample has approximately 180,000 clones, with 77% found just once. The sample taken for sequencing was PBMCs. All receptors derive from a woman in her 30s in good health and CMV-seropositive.

This clone was counted ten times or more. The chain couples TRBV4-2 to TRBJ2-1, with a weak D call TRBD2 (5 bases). The ends were cut back, 0 bases at V and 5 bases at J, with 14 bases in the middle. The CDR3 totals 16 residues. Germline lookup yields CDR1 LGHNA and CDR2 YNFKEQ. The CDR3: CASSQERAGQDNEQFF. The CDR3 DNA reads TGTGCCAGCAGCCAAGAGCGGGCTGGGCAAGACAATGAGCAGTTCTTC.

Written as DNA, the CDR3 is TGTGCCAGCAGCCCTCATAGCGGACGCCTGACAGATACGCAGTATTTT. This gives the protein CASSPHSGRLTDTQYF. The gene calls are TRBV7-2 and TRBJ2-3, with D maybe TRBD2 (6 bases). The germline V gene has CDR1 SGHTA and CDR2 FQGNSA. There are 16 residues in the CDR3. V was cut by 5 bases and J by 3 bases, with 18 bases left in between.

This clone appeared a few times. The chain links TRBV5-4 to TRBJ2-1, with a possible D match to TRBD2 (6 bases). There are 16 residues in the CDR3. The germline CDR1 and CDR2 sequences are SGHNT and YYREEE (reference sequence). V shed 0 bases and J shed 4 bases, with 14 bases lying between them. The chain's CDR3 is CASSLGGVQKYNEQFF. In nucleotides, the CDR3 is TGTGCCAGCAGCTTGGGGGGGGTACAGAAATACAATGAGCAGTTCTTC.

The rearrangement joins TRBV27 to TRBJ2-7; 14 positions agree with TRBD2. J gave up 11 bases and V 4 bases, and 4 bases lay outside the gene matches. CDR3 length equals 13 residues. Germline lookup yields CDR1 MNHEY and CDR2 SMNVEV (reference sequence). The CDR3 DNA is TGTGCCAGCAGTTGGGGACTAGCGGGAGAAAAGTACTTC. The encoded protein is CASSWGLAGEKYF.

The chain has TRBV2 and TRBJ1-1; 7 positions agree with TRBD1. Germline V gives CDR1 SNHLY, CDR2 FYNNEI. The CDR3 length is 15 residues. V shed 6 bases and J 0 bases; nucleotides not matched to a gene: 7. CDR3 DNA sequence: TGTGCCAGCAGAGCGACAGGGTACATGAACACTGAAGCTTTCTTT. Translated: CASRATGYMNTEAFF.

The chain couples TRBV9 to TRBJ1-3; D unclear. V lost 0 bases and J 0 bases, leaving 7 bases between the germline ends. The CDR3 contains 15 residues. Germline CDR1 reads SGDLS; CDR2 reads YYNGEE. In nucleotides, the CDR3 is TGTGCCAGCAGCGTAGGGCACCCCTCTGGAAACACCATATATTTT. Protein sequence: CASSVGHPSGNTIYF. The variable domain in full, with the rest retrieved from reference TRBV9 and TRBJ1-3, is DSGVTQTPKHLITATGQRVTLRCSPRSGDLSVYWYQQSLDQGLQFLIQYYNGEERAKGNILERFSAQQFPDLHSELNLSSLELGDSALYFCASSVGHPSGNTIYFGEGSWLTVV.

The genes are TRBV28 and TRBJ2-2; D is unresolved. CDR1 and CDR2 from the germline V gene are MDHEN and SYDVKM. Trimming left V 6 bases short and J 8 bases short, with 13 bases between. The CDR3 contains 13 residues. This CDR3 is CASRHPHLGELFF. In nucleotides, the CDR3 is TGTGCCAGCAGACACCCCCACCTGGGGGAGCTGTTTTTT.

This chain links TRBV19 with TRBJ2-2; D gene ambiguous. The V and J ends lost 4 bases and 8 bases respectively, with 5 bases between them. CDR1 is LNHDA and CDR2 is SQIVND in the germline V gene (reference sequence). The CDR3 length is 11 residues. The DNA for the CDR3 is TGTGCCAGTAGTACGTTTGGGGAGCTGTTTTTT. Translating it yields CASSTFGELFF.

DNA for the CDR3: TGTGCCAGCAGCCCCAACAGAGACAATCAGCCCCAGCATTTT. It encodes CASSPNRDNQPQHF. V usage is TRBV7-2 and J usage is TRBJ1-5; the D is unclear. The germline V gene encodes CDR1 SGHTA and CDR2 FQGNSA. The CDR3 length is 14 residues. V was pared by 5 bases and J by 3 bases, with 11 bases between.

The chain employs TRBV27 and TRBJ2-2, with D possibly being TRBD1 (5 bases). From germline, CDR1 is MNHEY and CDR2 SMNVEV (reference sequence). There are 13 residues in the CDR3. V was shortened by 3 bases and J by 7 bases, with 9 bases between the two germline ends. In DNA form, the CDR3 reads TGTGCCAGCAGTTTCGTGGGGCGCGGGGAGCTGTTTTTT. Translated: CASSFVGRGELFF.

This clone has a handful of counts. The CDR3 loop is CAISESEGSTEQAKNIQYF. As DNA, the CDR3 is TGTGCCATCAGTGAGTCGGAGGGATCGACAGAGCAAGCCAAAAACATTCAGTACTTC. This sequence joins TRBV10-3 and TRBJ2-4, with a weak D call TRBD2 (6 bases). CDR1 ENHRY and CDR2 SYGVKD come from the germline V gene. V was trimmed by 0 bases and J by 0 bases, leaving 18 bases between them. The CDR3 has 19 amino acids.

The rearrangement uses TRBV28 and TRBJ1-1; D call uncertain. V was clipped by 8 bases and J by 1 base, with 5 bases between them. CDR1 MDHEN and CDR2 SYDVKM come from the germline V gene. The CDR3 totals 11 residues. CDR3 nucleotides: TGTGCCAGCGCGGGGAACACTGAAGCTTTCTTT. Protein product: CASAGNTEAFF.

The chain links TRBV2 to TRBJ2-1, with TRBD2 matching over 8 bases. The CDR3 contains 14 residues. The germline CDR1 and CDR2 sequences are SNHLY and FYNNEI. The V gene end was trimmed by 7 bases and the J gene end by 5 bases; junction bases not matched to a gene: 7. The CDR3 region is CASTGGTSDNEQFF. CDR3 sequence (DNA): TGTGCCAGCACCGGTGGGACTAGTGACAATGAGCAGTTCTTC.

This chain joins TRBV6-1 and TRBJ2-5; possibly TRBD2 for D (6 bases). The V and J ends lost 0 bases and 1 base respectively, with 9 bases between them. Germline assignment: CDR1 MNHNS and CDR2 SASEGT. CDR3 length equals 15 residues. The CDR3 DNA reads TGTGCCAGCAGTGAAGCAGACGGGGGCCAAGAGACCCAGTACTTC. Translation gives CASSEADGGQETQYF.

The chain has TRBV30 and TRBJ2-3; D is perhaps TRBD1 (6 bases). Germline V CDR1 and CDR2: GTSNPN, SVGIG (reference sequence). Trimming pared 5 bases from V and 3 bases from J, leaving 15 bases between. The CDR3 length is 14 residues. DNA of the CDR3: TGTGCCTGGGGGCAGGGGATGCGAACAGATACGCAGTATTTT. It specifies CAWGQGMRTDTQYF.

This clone has more than one count but fewer than ten. This chain links TRBV15 with TRBJ2-7, with 7 bases lining up with TRBD1. Losses at the gene ends were 7 bases for V and 3 bases for J; bases not matched to a gene: 6. Germline V CDR1 and CDR2: LNHNV, YYDKDF (reference sequence). CDR3 size: 13 residues. The CDR3 loop reads CATNKGTDYEQYF. CDR3 in DNA: TGTGCCACCAATAAAGGGACAGACTACGAGCAGTACTTC. The full variable domain, its missing parts supplied by reference TRBV15 and TRBJ2-7, is DAMVIQNPRYQVTQFGKPVTLSCSQTLNHNVMYWYQQKSSQAPKLLFHYYDKDFNNEADTPDNFQSRRPNTSFCFLDIRSPGLGDTAMYLCATNKGTDYEQYFGPGTRLTVT.

J is TRBJ1-2 and V is TRBV4-1, with a weak D call TRBD1 (6 bases). Trimming removed 4 bases at V and 8 bases at J, with 23 bases between. The CDR3 runs to 16 residues. Germline V gene lookup returns CDR1 MGHRA and CDR2 YSYEKL. The CDR3 loop is CASSPKREGEASGYTF. The CDR3 DNA is TGCGCCAGCAGCCCGAAAAGGGAGGGGGAGGCGAGCGGCTACACCTTC.